Below are 16 T cell receptor beta chains sequenced from a single sample in a study of shared clonotypes between healthy human individuals. Assay used: immunoSEQ multiplex PCR; TCRdb lists only in-frame clones, some missing. The sample records under 600,000 clones, around 77% being singletons. The material sequenced was PBMCs. These receptors were collected from a woman aged 40-49 years in good health. Some clones in this sample may be carry-over from other donors' samples.

The V and J genes are TRBV2 and TRBJ2-7; 8 bases fit TRBD1. CDR3 length: 14 residues. With 4 bases clipped from V and 3 bases from J, the junction kept 5 bases outside the gene matches. Germline V gives CDR1 SNHLY, CDR2 FYNNEI. The CDR3 loop reads CASSAGQVRYEQYF. The CDR3 region has the DNA TGTGCCAGCAGTGCGGGACAGGTGCGCTACGAGCAGTACTTC.

V usage is TRBV30 and J usage is TRBJ1-1; the D is unclear. V was trimmed by 1 base and J by 5 bases, leaving 11 bases between them. Germline loops: CDR1 GTSNPN, CDR2 SVGIG (reference sequence). The CDR3 covers 13 residues. This CDR3 reads CAWSGHSGTEAFF. The CDR3 coding sequence is TGTGCCTGGAGTGGACATTCGGGAACTGAAGCTTTCTTT.

This clone was observed a handful of times. The rearrangement joins TRBV10-3 to TRBJ2-7; 7 nucleotides align to TRBD1. This CDR3 contains 15 residues. V lost 4 bases and J lost 2; bases outside the gene matches: 8. The V gene's germline CDR1 is ENHRY and CDR2 SYGVKD. The CDR3 bases are TGTGCCATCAGTGTCTCCACCGGGACAGCCTACGAGCAGTACTTC. Its translation is CAISVSTGTAYEQYF.

At least ten counts were recorded for this clone. The sample carries other DNA sequences with the same CDR3. The chain is built from TRBV10-3 and TRBJ1-5; a possible D gene is TRBD1 (5 bases). The CDR3 totals 14 residues. V was clipped by 0 bases and J by 6 bases, with 9 bases between them. Germline V lookup: CDR1 ENHRY, CDR2 SYGVKD. The CDR3 here is CAISESGGGQPQHF. DNA of the CDR3: TGTGCCATCAGTGAGTCGGGGGGTGGTCAGCCCCAGCATTTT.

In regard to this clone: In the same sample, other DNA sequences code for this CDR3. The chain recombines TRBV5-1 with TRBJ2-3, with a tentative D call TRBD2 (6 bases). Trimming cost V 4 bases and J 6 bases, with 9 bases left between them. This CDR3 contains 12 residues. Germline CDR1 and CDR2: SGHRS and YFSETQ. The CDR3 here is CASSPGGDTQYF. The DNA for the CDR3 is TGCGCCAGCAGCCCTGGGGGGGATACGCAGTATTTT.

The V gene is TRBV7-8, the J gene TRBJ1-1, with a tentative D call TRBD1 (5 bases). Germline assignment: CDR1 SGHVS and CDR2 FQNEAQ. Trimming removed 5 bases at V and 6 bases at J, with 13 bases between. There are 13 residues in the CDR3. The CDR3 region has the DNA TGTGCCAGCAGCGCGGGGACTTTCGCTGAAGCTTTCTTT. It encodes CASSAGTFAEAFF.

The chain recombines TRBV5-6 with TRBJ2-2, with D perhaps being TRBD1 or TRBD2 (5 bases each). The V gene lost 4 bases and the J gene lost 1 base, with 14 bases spanning the gap. CDR1 and CDR2 (germline): SGHDT, YYEEEE. The length of the CDR3 is 16 residues. For the CDR3, the DNA is TGTGCCAGCAGCCTACCGGGACGCCGGAACACCGGGGAGCTGTTTTTT. This sequence encodes CASSLPGRRNTGELFF.

V is TRBV29-1 and J is TRBJ2-5; TRBD1 is a possible D gene (6 bases). The end of the DNA fits TRBJ2-7 better, so the J call may be wrong. The CDR3 length is 11 residues. Germline assignment: CDR1 SQVTM and CDR2 ANQGSEA. CDR3 DNA: TGCAGCGGGACAGTATTCAGCGAGCAGTACTTC. Protein sequence: CSGTVFSEQYF.

This clone came up many times. The CDR3 DNA sequence: TGTGCCAGCAGTCCCGAGACTAGCGGGAGCGATGAGCAGTTCTTC. It specifies CASSPETSGSDEQFF. This sequence joins TRBV6-4 and TRBJ2-1; 12 bases map to TRBD2. Trimming took 5 bases from V and 8 from J; bases not matched to a gene: 7. This CDR3 region has 15 residues. Germline assignment: CDR1 MRHNA and CDR2 SNTAGT.

V gene TRBV7-2 combines with J gene TRBJ2-2; 15 nucleotides match TRBD2. CDR3 length: 16 residues. V shed 6 bases, J shed 5 bases, and the junction held 4 bases outside the gene matches. Germline-derived CDR1 and CDR2 are SGHTA and FQGNSA. The DNA for the CDR3 is TGTGCCAGCAGAACCGGGACTAGCGGGGGGACCGGGGAGCTGTTTTTT. It specifies CASRTGTSGGTGELFF.

This chain uses TRBV4-1 with TRBJ2-2; D gene uncertain. CDR3 length: 16 amino acids. Trimming took off 0 bases at V and 2 bases at J, with 10 bases between the two ends. Looked up from germline, CDR1 is MGHRA and CDR2 is YSYEKL. CDR3 coding DNA: TGCGCCAGCAGCCAAGAAGGAACAGCTAACACCGGGGAGCTGTTTTTT. It is translated as CASSQEGTANTGELFF.

The genes are TRBV4-1 and TRBJ2-4; 7 bases line up with TRBD1. J was trimmed by 2 bases and V by 4 bases; bases with no gene match: 5. The germline V gene encodes CDR1 MGHRA and CDR2 YSYEKL. The CDR3 sequence is 15 residues long. CDR3 amino acids: CASSRNRGPKNIQYF. The CDR3 bases are TGCGCCAGCAGCCGGAACAGGGGCCCCAAAAACATTCAGTACTTC.

Comments on this clone: Within the sample, other DNA sequences also encode this same CDR3. The chain joins TRBV7-9 to TRBJ2-2; no definite D call. Per the germline V gene, CDR1 is SEHNR and CDR2 is FQNEAQ (reference sequence). The CDR3 has 13 amino acids. V was trimmed by 5 bases and J by 2 bases, leaving 6 bases between them. The CDR3: CASSLLNTGELFF. The DNA of the CDR3 is TGTGCCAGCAGCCTTCTTAACACCGGGGAGCTGTTTTTT.

The rearrangement joins TRBV27 to TRBJ2-7; TRBD1 might be the D (6 bases). The V gene lost 5 bases and the J gene lost 1 base, with 12 bases spanning the gap. The CDR3 spans 14 residues. The V gene's germline CDR1 is MNHEY and CDR2 SMNVEV (reference sequence). CDR3 region: CASSRTGLSYEQYF. The CDR3 DNA sequence: TGTGCCAGCAGTCGTACAGGGTTATCCTACGAGCAGTACTTC.

Worth noting for this clone: Other DNA sequences within the sample encode an identical CDR3. The rearrangement uses TRBV7-2 and TRBJ2-7, with D uncertain. This CDR3 comprises 14 residues. Between the trimmed V and J ends, which lost 1 base and 1 base, there was a span of 8 bases. Germline-derived CDR1 and CDR2 are SGHTA and FQGNSA. CDR3 loop: CASSLDGNSYEQYF. Written as DNA, the CDR3 is TGTGCCAGCAGCTTAGATGGCAATTCCTACGAGCAGTACTTC.

This clone has only one observation. The chain carries TRBV30 and TRBJ2-5, with D maybe TRBD1 (5 bases). The germline V gene encodes CDR1 GTSNPN and CDR2 SVGIG (reference sequence). The CDR3 runs 13 residues. Trimming left V 7 bases short and J 1 base short, with 13 bases between. CDR3 DNA sequence: TGTGCCTTGGGGCTAGGGCTCCAAGAGACCCAGTACTTC. This codes for CALGLGLQETQYF.